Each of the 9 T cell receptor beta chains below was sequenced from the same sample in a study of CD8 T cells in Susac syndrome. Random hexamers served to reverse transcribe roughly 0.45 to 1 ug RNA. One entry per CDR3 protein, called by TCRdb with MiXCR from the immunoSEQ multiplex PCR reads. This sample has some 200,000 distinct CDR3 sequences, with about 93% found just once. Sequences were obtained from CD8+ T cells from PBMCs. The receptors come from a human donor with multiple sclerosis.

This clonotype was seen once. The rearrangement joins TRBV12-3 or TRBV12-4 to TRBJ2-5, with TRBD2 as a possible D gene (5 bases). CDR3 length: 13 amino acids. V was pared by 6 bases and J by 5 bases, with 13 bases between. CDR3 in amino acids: CASRDLPEETQYF. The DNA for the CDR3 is TGTGCCAGCAGGGACTTACCCGAGGAGACCCAGTACTTC.

The CDR3 loop reads CASSLEGSLGTDTQYF. Written as DNA, the CDR3 is TGTGCCAGCAGCTTAGAGGGGTCACTTGGCACAGATACGCAGTATTTT. This chain joins TRBV7-3 and TRBJ2-3; D could derive from TRBD1 or TRBD2 (5 bases each). The germline CDR1 and CDR2 sequences are SGHTA and FQGTGA. Trimming cost V 2 bases and J 1 base, with 13 bases left between them. The CDR3 runs to 16 residues.

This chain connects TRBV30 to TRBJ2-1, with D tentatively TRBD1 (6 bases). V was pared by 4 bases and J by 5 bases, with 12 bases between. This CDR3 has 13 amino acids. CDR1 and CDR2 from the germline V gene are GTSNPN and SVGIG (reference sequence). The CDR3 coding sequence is TGTGCCTGGACGGGGACAAATGACAATGAGCAGTTCTTC. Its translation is CAWTGTNDNEQFF.

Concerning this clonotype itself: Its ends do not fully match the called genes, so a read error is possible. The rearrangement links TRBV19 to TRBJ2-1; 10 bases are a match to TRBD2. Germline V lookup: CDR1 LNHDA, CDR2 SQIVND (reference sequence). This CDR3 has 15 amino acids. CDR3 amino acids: CASSIAGGPFNEQFF. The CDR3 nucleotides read TGTGCCAGTAGCATAGCGGGAGGCCCATTCAATGAGCAGTTCTTC. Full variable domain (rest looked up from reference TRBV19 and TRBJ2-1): DGGITQSPKYLFRKEGQNVTLSCEQNLNHDAMYWYRQDPGQGLRLIYYSQIVNDFQKGDIAEGYSVSREKKESFPLTVTSAQKNPTAFYLCASSIAGGPFNEQFFGPGTRLTVL.

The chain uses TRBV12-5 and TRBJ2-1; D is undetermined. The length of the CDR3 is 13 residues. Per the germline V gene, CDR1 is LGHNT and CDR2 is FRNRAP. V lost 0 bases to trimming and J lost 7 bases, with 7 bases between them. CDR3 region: CASGLVVGNEQFF. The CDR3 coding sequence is TGTGCTAGTGGTTTGGTAGTAGGGAATGAGCAGTTCTTC.

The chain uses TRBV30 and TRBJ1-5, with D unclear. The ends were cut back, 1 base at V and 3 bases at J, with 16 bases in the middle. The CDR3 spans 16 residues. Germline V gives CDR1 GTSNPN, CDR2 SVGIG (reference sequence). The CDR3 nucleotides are TGTGCCTGGAGTGCGGTAAAGGCAGCCCTCAATCAGCCCCAGCATTTT. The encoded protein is CAWSAVKAALNQPQHF.

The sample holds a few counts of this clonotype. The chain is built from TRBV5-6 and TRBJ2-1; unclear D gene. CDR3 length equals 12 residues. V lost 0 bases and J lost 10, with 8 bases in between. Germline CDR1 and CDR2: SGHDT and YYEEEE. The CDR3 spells CASSLGAEEQFF. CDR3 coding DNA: TGTGCCAGCAGCTTGGGAGCAGAGGAGCAGTTCTTC.

The CDR3 here is CASWEGSLGTDTQYF. The CDR3 nucleotides are TGTGCCAGCTGGGAAGGGAGTTTGGGCACAGATACGCAGTATTTT. The rearrangement uses TRBV6-6 and TRBJ2-3; D possibly corresponds to TRBD2 (5 bases). The CDR3 is made up of 15 amino acids. Trimming removed 8 bases from V and 1 base from J, with 16 bases in between. CDR1 and CDR2 from the germline V gene are MNHNY and SVGAGI (reference sequence).

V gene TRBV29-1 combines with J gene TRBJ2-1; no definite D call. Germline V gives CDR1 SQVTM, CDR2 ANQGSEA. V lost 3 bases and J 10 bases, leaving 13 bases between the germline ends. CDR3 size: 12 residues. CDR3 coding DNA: TGCAGCGTTGACAGACTCCGACCCGAGCAGTTCTTC. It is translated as CSVDRLRPEQFF.